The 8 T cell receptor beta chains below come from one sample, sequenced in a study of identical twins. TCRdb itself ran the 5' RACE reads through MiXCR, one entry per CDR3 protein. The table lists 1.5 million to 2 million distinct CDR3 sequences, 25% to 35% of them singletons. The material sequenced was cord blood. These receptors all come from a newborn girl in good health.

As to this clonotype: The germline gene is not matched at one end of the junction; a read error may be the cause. The CDR3 spells CASPPATGSYNEQFF. The CDR3 region has the DNA TGTGCCAGCCCACCTGCGACTGGGTCCTACAATGAGCAGTTCTTC. The J gene is TRBJ2-1, the V gene TRBV18; D is uncertain. This CDR3 comprises 15 residues. Germline CDR1 reads KGHSH; CDR2 reads LQKENI.

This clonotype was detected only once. The CDR3 DNA reads TGTGCCAGCAGATTCAATAGAGGTCAGGGAGGTACGCAGTATTTT. Protein product: CASRFNRGQGGTQYF. The genes are TRBV5-6 and TRBJ2-3, with a weak D call TRBD2 (6 bases). V gave up 5 bases and J gave up 8 bases, with 21 bases separating them. Germline loops: CDR1 SGHDT, CDR2 YYEEEE. The CDR3 extends over 15 amino acids.

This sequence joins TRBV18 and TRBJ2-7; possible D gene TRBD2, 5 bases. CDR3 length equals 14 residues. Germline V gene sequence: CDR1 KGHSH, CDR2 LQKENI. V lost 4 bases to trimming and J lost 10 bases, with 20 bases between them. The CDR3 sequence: CASSLTTSSESQYF. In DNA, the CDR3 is TGTGCCAGCTCACTGACTACATCCTCAGAGTCCCAGTACTTC.

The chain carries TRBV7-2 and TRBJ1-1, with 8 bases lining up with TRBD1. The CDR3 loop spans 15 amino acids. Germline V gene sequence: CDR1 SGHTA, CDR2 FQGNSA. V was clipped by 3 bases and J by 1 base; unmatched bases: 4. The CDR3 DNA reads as TGTGCCAGCAGCTTTTACAGGGGGACGAACACTGAAGCTTTCTTT. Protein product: CASSFYRGTNTEAFF. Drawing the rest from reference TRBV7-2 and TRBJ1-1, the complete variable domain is GAGVSQSPSNKVTEKGKDVELRCDPISGHTALYWYRQSLGQGLEFLIYFQGNSAPDKSGLPSDRFSAERTGGSVSTLTIQRTQQEDSAVYLCASSFYRGTNTEAFFGQGTRLTVV.

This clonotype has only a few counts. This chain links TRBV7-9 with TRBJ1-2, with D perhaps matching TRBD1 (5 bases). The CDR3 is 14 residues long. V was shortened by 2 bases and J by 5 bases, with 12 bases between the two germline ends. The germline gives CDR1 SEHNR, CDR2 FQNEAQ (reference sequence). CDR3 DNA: TGTGCCAGCAGCTTACAACAGGATCTTTATGGCTACACCTTC. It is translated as CASSLQQDLYGYTF.

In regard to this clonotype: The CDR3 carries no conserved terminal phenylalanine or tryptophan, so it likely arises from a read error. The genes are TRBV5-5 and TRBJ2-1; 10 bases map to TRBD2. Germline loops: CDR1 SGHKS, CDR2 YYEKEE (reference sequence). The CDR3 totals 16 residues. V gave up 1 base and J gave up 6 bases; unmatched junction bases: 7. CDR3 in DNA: TGTGCCAGCAGCTTGCGCCTAGCGGGGGCGATCAATGAGCAGTTCTTA. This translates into CASSLRLAGAINEQFL.

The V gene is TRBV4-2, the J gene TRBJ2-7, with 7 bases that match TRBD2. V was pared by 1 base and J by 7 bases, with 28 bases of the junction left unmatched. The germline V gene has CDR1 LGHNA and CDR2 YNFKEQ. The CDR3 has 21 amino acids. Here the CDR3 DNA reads TGTGCCAGCAGCCAAGGAAGAGTAGGTGAAGGAGCGGGGAGCTCCTACAATGAGCAGTACTTC. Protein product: CASSQGRVGEGAGSSYNEQYF.

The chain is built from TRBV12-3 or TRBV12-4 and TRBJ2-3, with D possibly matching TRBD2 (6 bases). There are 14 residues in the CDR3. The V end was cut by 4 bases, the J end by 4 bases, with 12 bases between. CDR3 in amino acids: CASSSTSPADTQYF. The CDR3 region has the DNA TGTGCCAGCAGTTCTACTAGCCCAGCAGATACGCAGTATTTT.